The clone carrying this T cell receptor (beta chain) occurred many times. TCRdb passed the reads through MiXCR, listing each CDR3 protein once. This table has fewer than 550,000 distinct CDR3 sequences, about 15% appearing once. Trimming took off 4 bases at V and 1 base at J, with 9 bases between the two ends. CDR3 size: 14 residues. These data belong to a study of T cell repertoires in cytomegalovirus infection. The chain employs TRBV12-3 or TRBV12-4 and TRBJ2-3; no clear D gene. The sequence was obtained from a human donor in good health (CMV status not recorded). Some clones in this sample may be carry-over from other donors' samples. Sequences were obtained from CD8+ T cells from PBMCs. The CDR3 region is CASSWSGGTDTQYF. CDR3 nucleotide sequence: TGTGCCAGCAGTTGGTCTGGGGGCACAGATACGCAGTATTTT.